One and the same sample provided the 21 T cell receptor beta chains below, sequenced in a study of molecular identifiers for immune sequencing clone quantification. TCRdb ran MiXCR on the PCR reads and lists one entry per CDR3 protein. This table holds about half a million distinct CDR3 sequences, about 22% found once. Sequencing input: naive CD8+ T cells from blood, with Jurkat cell RNA spiked in. Subset denoted: FACS-sorted CD8+CD4-CCR7+CD45RA+ naive T cells. The receptors were sampled from a human donor in good health. Some libraries in this study had Jurkat cell RNA spiked in.

This clonotype was seen more than once but under ten times. The V call is TRBV27, the J call TRBJ2-3, with 8 bases fitting TRBD2. The germline V gene encodes CDR1 MNHEY and CDR2 SMNVEV (reference sequence). J lost 3 bases, V lost 3 bases, and 5 bases had no gene match. The CDR3 covers 15 residues. CDR3 nucleotides: TGTGCCAGCAGTTTCGGCGGGGGGATTACAGATACGCAGTATTTT. This encodes CASSFGGGITDTQYF.

This clonotype was detected only a few times. V gene TRBV7-9 combines with J gene TRBJ2-7; possibly TRBD1 or TRBD2 for D (5 bases each). This CDR3 has 17 amino acids. Germline V gene data show CDR1 as SEHNR and CDR2 as FQNEAQ (reference sequence). V dropped 3 bases and J dropped 4 bases, with 22 bases sitting between them. The CDR3 DNA reads as TGTGCCAGCAGCTTTTTAGGTGGGACGGCGCCCGGGTACGAGCAGTACTTC. It yields the protein CASSFLGGTAPGYEQYF.

This clonotype has more than one count but fewer than ten. This may stem from a read error, because a much larger clone lies one nucleotide away. This chain uses TRBV6-6 with TRBJ2-6, with TRBD1 matching over 7 bases. This CDR3 has 16 amino acids. The J segment lost 1 base and the V segment lost 8 bases, leaving 8 bases of the junction unmatched. Germline V gives CDR1 MNHNY, CDR2 SVGAGI (reference sequence). CDR3 sequence reads: CASGPRQGSGANVLTF. For the CDR3, the DNA is TGTGCCAGCGGTCCCCGACAGGGATCTGGGGCCAACGTCCTGACTTTC.

Many counts were recorded for this clonotype. The gene calls are TRBV4-3 and TRBJ1-1; TRBD1 is a possible D gene (6 bases). The V and J ends lost 4 bases and 6 bases respectively, with 18 bases between them. CDR3 size: 15 residues. Germline assignment: CDR1 LGHNA and CDR2 YSLEER. This CDR3 reads CASSRSPGEAAEAFF. DNA for the CDR3: TGCGCCAGCAGCCGCTCCCCAGGGGAAGCCGCTGAAGCTTTCTTT.

This clonotype was found many times. The J gene is TRBJ2-7, the V gene TRBV4-3, with TRBD1 as a possible D gene (5 bases). The germline V and J ends were trimmed by 5 bases and 5 bases, with 13 bases remaining between them. The CDR3 has 13 amino acids. CDR1 is LGHNA, CDR2 YSLEER, per germline. The DNA for the CDR3 is TGCGCCAGCAGCGAAATTGAAGGGGACGAGCAGTACTTC. It is translated as CASSEIEGDEQYF.

The sample holds a few counts of this clonotype. V is TRBV27 and J is TRBJ2-7, with 8 bases matching TRBD2. The trim removed 5 bases at V and 7 bases at J, leaving 4 bases unmatched. The CDR3 is 12 amino acids. The germline V gene encodes CDR1 MNHEY and CDR2 SMNVEV (reference sequence). This CDR3 reads CASSLQREEQYF. CDR3 bases: TGTGCCAGCAGTCTTCAGCGGGAGGAGCAGTACTTC.

This clonotype turned up a few times. The gene calls are TRBV6-1 and TRBJ1-4; D is unresolved. With 7 bases removed from V and 4 bases from J, the gap between germline ends came to 13 bases. CDR3 size: 14 residues. Germline CDR1 reads MNHNS; CDR2 reads SASEGT. The CDR3 nucleotides read TGTGCCAGCATGAGGGTGGGGAGTAATGAAAAACTGTTTTTT. Its protein product is CASMRVGSNEKLFF.

J is TRBJ2-1 and V is TRBV9, with a tentative D call TRBD1 (6 bases). The CDR3 sequence is 15 residues long. The V and J ends lost 0 bases and 9 bases respectively, with 16 bases between them. Germline V CDR1 and CDR2: SGDLS, YYNGEE. CDR3 amino acids: CASSVVGRGKGEQFF. The CDR3 DNA reads as TGTGCCAGCAGCGTAGTGGGCAGGGGTAAGGGTGAGCAGTTCTTC.

Notes on this clonotype: A much larger clone differs by one base, so this may be a read error. The rearrangement links TRBV20-1 to TRBJ2-1; D might be TRBD1 (6 bases). The CDR3 has 12 residues. Germline lookup yields CDR1 DFQATT and CDR2 SNEGSKA (reference sequence). The CDR3 nucleotides read TGCAGTGGGACAGAAGAGTACAATGAGCAGCTCTTC. Amino acids: CSGTEEYNEQLF.

This clonotype was observed a handful of times. V and J are TRBV7-9 and TRBJ1-5; D unclear. Germline V gives CDR1 SEHNR, CDR2 FQNEAQ (reference sequence). The V gene lost 1 base and the J gene lost 5 bases, with 12 bases spanning the gap. The CDR3 consists of 15 residues. CDR3 residues: CASSLVGPGYQPQHF. For the CDR3, the DNA is TGTGCCAGCAGCTTAGTGGGCCCAGGCTATCAGCCCCAGCATTTT.

This clonotype was observed once. One junction end does not reproduce the germline sequence, and a read error may be involved. The chain joins TRBV12-3 or TRBV12-4 to TRBJ2-7, with 8 positions matching TRBD1. The CDR3 is 15 amino acids. The CDR3: CAGSLVSAGGSEQYF. The CDR3 DNA sequence: TGTGCCGGCAGTTTAGTTTCGGCAGGGGGCAGCGAGCAGTACTTC.

The rearrangement joins TRBV19 to TRBJ1-5; 9 nucleotides align to TRBD1. Germline assignment: CDR1 LNHDA and CDR2 SQIVND (reference sequence). The CDR3 sequence is 18 residues long. Trimming removed 9 bases from V and 6 bases from J; junction bases left unmatched: 21. CDR3 sequence reads: CARLAGTGNCPKGQPQHF. CDR3 bases: TGTGCCAGACTCGCCGGGACAGGGAATTGTCCTAAGGGTCAGCCCCAGCATTTT.

This clonotype was recorded at least ten times. The genes are TRBV7-2 and TRBJ2-5, with D possibly being TRBD1 (6 bases). The CDR3 loop spans 15 amino acids. Germline lookup yields CDR1 SGHTA and CDR2 FQGNSA. Trimming cost V 8 bases and J 5 bases, with 21 bases left between them. The DNA of the CDR3 is TGTGCCAGCCGATTAGGCGTGGGGGCCTTGGAGACCCAGTACTTC. Protein product: CASRLGVGALETQYF.

This clonotype showed up many times. V gene TRBV12-5 combines with J gene TRBJ2-5; 9 bases line up with TRBD2. The V segment lost 1 base and the J segment 1 base; nucleotides outside the gene matches: 7. Germline-derived CDR1 and CDR2 are LGHNT and FRNRAP. This CDR3 is 17 amino acids long. The CDR3 DNA reads TGTGCTAGTGGTTTGGCGGATAGCGGGGGACCCCAAGAGACCCAGTACTTC. This codes for CASGLADSGGPQETQYF.

This clonotype was seen ten or more times. The chain carries TRBV7-9 and TRBJ1-1; perhaps TRBD1 as D (6 bases). CDR1 is SEHNR and CDR2 is FQNEAQ in the germline V gene (reference sequence). V was trimmed by 5 bases and J by 5 bases, leaving 24 bases between them. There are 17 residues in the CDR3. The CDR3 region is CASSVTGMGWSSTEAFF. CDR3 sequence (DNA): TGTGCCAGCAGCGTAACAGGGATGGGTTGGTCGAGTACTGAAGCTTTCTTT. The variable domain in full, with the rest retrieved from reference TRBV7-9 and TRBJ1-1, is DTGVSQNPRHKITKRGQNVTFRCDPISEHNRLYWYRQTLGQGPEFLTYFQNEAQLEKSRLLSDRFSAERPKGSFSTLEIQRTEQGDSAMYLCASSVTGMGWSSTEAFFGQGTRLTVV.

Points on this clonotype: A read error may be the cause here, since a much bigger clone is one base away. This chain uses TRBV11-2 with TRBJ2-3, with a weak D call TRBD1 (5 bases). Germline-derived CDR1 and CDR2 are SGHAT and FQNNGV. Trimming removed 1 base at V and 1 base at J, with 15 bases between. CDR3 length: 17 amino acids. CDR3 region: CASSLVEKGHRTDTQYF. DNA for the CDR3: TGTGCCAGCAGCTTAGTGGAAAAGGGGCATCGCACAGATACGCAGTATTTT.

The chain has TRBV27 and TRBJ2-7; the D gene could be TRBD1 or TRBD2 (6 bases each). V gave up 5 bases and J gave up 9 bases, with 26 bases separating them. Germline CDR1 MNHEY, CDR2 SMNVEV (reference sequence). This CDR3 has 16 amino acids. The CDR3 DNA sequence: TGTGCCAGCAGTGAAAGGGTGGGGGGCGCGCTATCAGTGCAGTACTTC. It specifies CASSERVGGALSVQYF.

In regard to this clonotype: A much more abundant neighbour one base away suggests this may be a read error. A read error is likely, as this CDR3 ends without the conserved phenylalanine or tryptophan. The chain couples TRBV5-3 to TRBJ1-1, with TRBD1 identical over 9 bases. TRBV5-3 is marked as an open reading frame, function uncertain. There are 15 residues in the CDR3. Losses at the gene ends were 8 bases for V and 4 bases for J; bases not matched to a gene: 12. This chain's CDR3 is CASSRGDRAGTEAFL. DNA of the CDR3: TGTGCCAGCAGCCGAGGGGACAGGGCTGGCACTGAAGCTTTCCTT.

Ten or more counts support this clonotype. The chain carries TRBV6-2 or TRBV6-3 and TRBJ1-1; D unclear. V was trimmed by 0 bases and J by 4 bases, leaving 9 bases between them. Germline V gene sequence: CDR1 MNHEY, CDR2 SVGEGT. This CDR3 has 14 residues. CDR3 region: CASSYSVAATEAFF. The CDR3 nucleotides are TGTGCCAGCAGTTACTCGGTAGCCGCCACTGAAGCTTTCTTT.

A remark on this clonotype: One base away lies a much larger clone, so this may be a sequencing read error. CDR3 coding DNA: TGTGTCAGCCGCGCTTCCTACGAGCAGTACTTC. Translation: CVSRASYEQYF. The chain couples TRBV27 to TRBJ2-7, with D hard to call. Germline CDR1 is MNHEY and CDR2 is SMNVEV (reference sequence). The length of the CDR3 is 11 residues.

This clonotype was seen repeatedly, ten times or more. The gene calls are TRBV29-1 and TRBJ2-3, with 10 bases lining up with TRBD1. Looked up from germline, CDR1 is SQVTM and CDR2 is ANQGSEA. The trim removed 7 bases at V and 6 bases at J, leaving 10 bases unmatched. The CDR3 contains 14 residues. The CDR3 sequence: CSGELGTGDDTQYF. CDR3 bases: TGCAGCGGGGAATTGGGGACAGGGGATGATACGCAGTATTTT.